What follows is one T cell receptor (beta chain) and its context. The target antigen is unknown. This sample is part of a study of cytomegalovirus exposure and HLA in healthy donors. Study results and limitations: A reported reduction in N-insertions relative to the approximately 600-donor mean was seen in an Asian-associated ancestry cluster in a later analysis. As was reported, the HLA-A and HLA-B alleles of most subjects were accurately predicted from TCR beta sequences. TCR beta chain V- and J-gene trimming was linked, in a later analysis, to a missense variant in DCLRE1C. In presence/absence analyses, roughly uniform sequencing depth across donors was assumed.

Germline loops: CDR1 WNHNN, CDR2 SYGVQD (reference sequence). The ends were cut back, 0 bases at V and 3 bases at J, with 11 bases in the middle. This CDR3 is built from 15 residues. Vbeta (60) and Jbeta (13) primers were used in the PCR. Measured with immunoSEQ multiplex PCR; TCRdb has only the in-frame clones, and not every one. The table lists about 96,000 clones, approximately 74% of them singletons. The receptor comes from a female donor in good health and CMV-seropositive. Sequencing input: PBMCs. The chain combines TRBV10-1 with TRBJ2-5; TRBD1 is a possible D gene (6 bases). The CDR3 spells CASSESKGGKETQYF. The CDR3 DNA is TGCGCCAGCAGTGAGTCGAAAGGGGGAAAAGAGACCCAGTACTTC.